The 17 T cell receptor beta chains below come from one sample, sequenced in a study of OX40 agonist ivuxolimab in advanced cancers. The library was made by the immunoSEQ multiplex PCR assay. The table was pulled from immuneACCESS by TCRdb, which kept in-frame rearrangements only. Such tables lose some clones; where checked, under half of the loss comes from unresolved V genes, and the rest has no known cause. This sample gives about 44,000 clones in total; 85% to 95% of them show up just once. Approximately 16% of the sample lies in the top ten. The sample was CD4+ or CD8+ T cells sorted from blood, taken in a trial of the OX40 agonist ivuxolimab. The receptor source for this set is an adult with an advanced solid tumor such as melanoma, head and neck, liver or kidney cancer.

This chain uses TRBV7-2 with TRBJ2-2; 7 bases are a match to TRBD1. After removal of 5 bases from V and 7 bases from J, the junction contained 13 bases not matched to a gene. The CDR3 spans 16 residues. Per the germline V gene, CDR1 is SGHTA and CDR2 is FQGNSA. CDR3 in amino acids: CASSPHNDRAIGELFF. In nucleotides, the CDR3 is TGTGCCAGCAGCCCGCACAACGACAGGGCGATCGGGGAGCTGTTTTTT. The variable domain in full, with the rest retrieved from reference TRBV7-2 and TRBJ2-2, is GAGVSQSPSNKVTEKGKDVELRCDPISGHTALYWYRQSLGQGLEFLIYFQGNSAPDKSGLPSDRFSAERTGGSVSTLTIQRTQQEDSAVYLCASSPHNDRAIGELFFGEGSRLTVL.

Note on this clone: The junction does not match germline at one end; this may be a read error. This chain connects TRBV7-4 to TRBJ2-1; D may correspond to TRBD1 or TRBD2 (5 bases each). Germline V lookup: CDR1 SGHVT, CDR2 SQSDAQ. The CDR3 length is 12 residues. As DNA, the CDR3 is TGTGCCAGCAGCCTAGCTCAGGGTAAGCAGTTCTTC. This encodes CASSLAQGKQFF.

This clone was seen a single time. The chain recombines TRBV13 with TRBJ2-3; possible D gene TRBD2, 6 bases. CDR1 is PRHDT and CDR2 is FYEKMQ in the germline V gene (reference sequence). Trimming left V 5 bases short and J 2 bases short, with 17 bases between. CDR3 length: 16 amino acids. The CDR3 bases are TGTGCCAGCAGCCCCGGGACGGTAGCGGACACAGATACGCAGTATTTT. It encodes CASSPGTVADTDTQYF.

The rearrangement joins TRBV29-1 to TRBJ1-1; D is unclear. There are 12 residues in the CDR3. Trimming stripped 6 bases from V and 0 bases from J, with 8 bases between. Germline V gene sequence: CDR1 SQVTM, CDR2 ANQGSEA. The CDR3 bases are TGCAGCGTCGGACTGATGAACACTGAAGCTTTCTTT. Protein: CSVGLMNTEAFF.

The chain has TRBV9 and TRBJ2-3; 9 bases match TRBD1. Germline-derived CDR1 and CDR2 are SGDLS and YYNGEE. There are 17 residues in the CDR3. The ends lost 4 bases at V and 0 bases at J; junction bases unmatched: 9. The CDR3 spells CASSTSGGQGSTDTQYF. The CDR3 nucleotides read TGTGCCAGCAGCACCTCAGGTGGACAGGGGAGCACAGATACGCAGTATTTT.

In its sample, this clone was seen once. CDR3 DNA: TGCAGCGTTGAGGGGGGACGGTACAATGAGCAGTTCTTC. Protein: CSVEGGRYNEQFF. The gene calls are TRBV29-1 and TRBJ2-1, with D possibly being TRBD2 (6 bases). Germline V gene lookup returns CDR1 SQVTM and CDR2 ANQGSEA. Trimming stripped 3 bases from V and 4 bases from J, with 10 bases between. This CDR3 spans 13 amino acids.

The chain employs TRBV19 and TRBJ1-4; no definite D call. Germline V gene lookup returns CDR1 LNHDA and CDR2 SQIVND (reference sequence). V lost 7 bases, J lost 7 bases, and 13 bases lay in between. The CDR3 spans 13 residues. CDR3 DNA sequence: TGTGCCAGTATGATGGGCGGGATTGAAAAACTGTTTTTT. Translated: CASMMGGIEKLFF.

The V gene is TRBV13, the J gene TRBJ2-3; D not certain. The V gene lost 5 bases and the J gene lost 7 bases, with 13 bases spanning the gap. The CDR3 is made up of 13 amino acids. CDR1 and CDR2 from the germline V gene are PRHDT and FYEKMQ (reference sequence). Here the CDR3 DNA reads TGTGCCAGCAGCCCCCCTCGGAGAAATACGCAGTATTTT. This codes for CASSPPRRNTQYF.

Comments on this clone: One end of the junction is discordant with germline, which a read error may explain. The chain links TRBV19 to TRBJ1-1; D gene uncertain. CDR3 length: 14 amino acids. Germline loops: CDR1 LNHDA, CDR2 SQIVND (reference sequence). The CDR3 spells CVSSMTARNTEAFF. The CDR3 nucleotides are TGTGTCAGTAGTATGACCGCGAGGAACACTGAAGCTTTCTTT.

The rearrangement joins TRBV6-1 to TRBJ2-7; 7 nucleotides align to TRBD2. Germline loops: CDR1 MNHNS, CDR2 SASEGT. Trimming removed 8 bases from V and 6 bases from J; junction bases left unmatched: 10. The CDR3 runs 13 residues. The CDR3 is CASPSSGTPEQYF. As DNA, the CDR3 is TGTGCCAGCCCTTCTAGCGGTACCCCCGAGCAGTACTTC.

The rearrangement links TRBV2 to TRBJ2-5, with TRBD2 matching over 14 bases. This CDR3 region has 15 residues. Trimming removed 6 bases from V and 5 bases from J; junction bases left unmatched: 5. The germline CDR1 and CDR2 sequences are SNHLY and FYNNEI. The CDR3 region is CASRGGLAGDETQYF. The DNA of the CDR3 is TGTGCCAGCAGGGGGGGACTAGCGGGAGACGAGACCCAGTACTTC.

By sample share, this clone is medium-sized. The CDR3 here is CASSVFGELFF. CDR3 sequence (DNA): TGTGCCAGTAGTGTATTCGGGGAGCTGTTTTTT. The chain links TRBV19 to TRBJ2-2; the D is unclear. This CDR3 has 11 residues. V dropped 5 bases and J dropped 7 bases, with 5 bases sitting between them. Germline CDR1 reads LNHDA; CDR2 reads SQIVND (reference sequence).

This clone is a singleton in its sample. The chain recombines TRBV7-9 with TRBJ2-7; D remains ambiguous. V was clipped by 5 bases and J by 6 bases, with 8 bases between them. CDR1 and CDR2 from the germline V gene are SEHNR and FQNEAQ (reference sequence). The CDR3 extends over 11 amino acids. The chain's CDR3 is CASSVWGEQYF. DNA for the CDR3: TGTGCCAGCAGCGTATGGGGCGAGCAGTACTTC.

This sequence joins TRBV11-2 and TRBJ2-1, with TRBD2 as a possible D gene (7 bases). Trimming pared 5 bases from V and 9 bases from J, leaving 23 bases between. The germline CDR1 and CDR2 sequences are SGHAT and FQNNGV. This CDR3 contains 16 residues. The DNA for the CDR3 is TGTGCCAGCAGCCGGACGAGTGGCGGGGGCCCCCCTGAGCAGTTCTTC. It encodes CASSRTSGGGPPEQFF.

The chain joins TRBV5-4 to TRBJ2-7; a possible D gene is TRBD2 (6 bases). The CDR3 totals 14 residues. Germline V gene data show CDR1 as SGHNT and CDR2 as YYREEE (reference sequence). The germline V and J ends were trimmed by 0 bases and 0 bases, with 7 bases remaining between them. For the CDR3, the DNA is TGTGCCAGCAGCTTGGACGGGAGCTCCTACGAGCAGTACTTC. This encodes CASSLDGSSYEQYF.

The chain carries TRBV27 and TRBJ1-1; D gene uncertain. CDR1 and CDR2 (germline): MNHEY, SMNVEV (reference sequence). This CDR3 is 13 amino acids long. Trimming took 2 bases from V and 3 from J, leaving 7 bases between them. The CDR3 sequence: CASSLGSYTEAFF. CDR3 in DNA: TGTGCCAGCAGTTTAGGGTCTTACACTGAAGCTTTCTTT.

This clone was observed once. The DNA for the CDR3 is TGCGCCAGCAGTAGAACACCGAAACGGGATGGCTACACCTTC. Translated, it gives CASSRTPKRDGYTF. The chain joins TRBV10-2 to TRBJ1-2; D ambiguous. Per germline, CDR1 WSHSY and CDR2 SAAADI. The CDR3 extends over 14 amino acids. Deletions cut 5 bases from V and 6 bases from J, with 16 bases between.